This T cell receptor (beta chain) derives from a study of OX40 agonist ivuxolimab in advanced cancers. Only in-frame clones appear in the TCRdb table, and some are missing; sequencing was by immunoSEQ multiplex PCR. The table includes 35,000 to 40,000 clones, more than 75% detected once. The sequencing used CD4+ or CD8+ T cells sorted from blood, collected in a trial of the OX40 agonist ivuxolimab. The TCR sequence derives from an adult with an advanced solid tumor such as melanoma, head and neck, liver or kidney cancer.

The CDR3 sequence is CASSLKLAGGPSTGELFF. CDR3 DNA: TGTGCCAGCAGCTTAAAACTAGCGGGAGGGCCGAGCACCGGGGAGCTGTTTTTT. This rearrangement joins TRBV7-7 to TRBJ2-2, with 13 bases matching TRBD2. Germline CDR1 is SSHAT and CDR2 is FNYEAQ (reference sequence). The CDR3 runs to 18 residues. The J segment lost 4 bases and the V segment lost 2 bases, leaving 7 bases of the junction unmatched.